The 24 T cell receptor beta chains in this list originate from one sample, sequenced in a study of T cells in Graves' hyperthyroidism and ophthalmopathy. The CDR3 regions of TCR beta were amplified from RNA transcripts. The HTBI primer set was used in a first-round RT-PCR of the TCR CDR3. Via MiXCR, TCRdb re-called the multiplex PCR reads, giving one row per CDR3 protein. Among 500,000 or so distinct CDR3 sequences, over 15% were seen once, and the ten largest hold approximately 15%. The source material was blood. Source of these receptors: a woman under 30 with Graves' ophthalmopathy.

CDR3 nucleotide sequence: TGTGCCTGGAGGGCAGGTTCCAATGAAAAACTGTTTTTT. Amino acid sequence: CAWRAGSNEKLFF. The rearrangement joins TRBV30 to TRBJ1-4; D is uncertain. The CDR3 sequence is 13 residues long. V lost 3 bases, J lost 5 bases, and 10 bases lay in between. Germline V gene data show CDR1 as GTSNPN and CDR2 as SVGIG (reference sequence).

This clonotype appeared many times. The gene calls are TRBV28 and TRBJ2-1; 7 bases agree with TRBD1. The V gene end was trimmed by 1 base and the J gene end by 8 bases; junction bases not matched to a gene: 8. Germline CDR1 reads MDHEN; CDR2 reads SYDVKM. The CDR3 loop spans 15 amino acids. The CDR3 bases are TGTGCCAGCAGTTTATTAGGACAGGATCTCTATGAGCAGTTCTTC. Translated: CASSLLGQDLYEQFF.

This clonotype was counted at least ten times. CDR3 DNA: TGTGCCAGCAGTTACTCAGGGAACTATGGCTACACCTTC. It specifies CASSYSGNYGYTF. V usage is TRBV6-2 or TRBV6-3 and J usage is TRBJ1-2; D call uncertain. Germline V CDR1 and CDR2: MNHEY, SVGEGT. The CDR3 covers 13 residues. V dropped 0 bases and J dropped 2 bases, with 4 bases sitting between them.

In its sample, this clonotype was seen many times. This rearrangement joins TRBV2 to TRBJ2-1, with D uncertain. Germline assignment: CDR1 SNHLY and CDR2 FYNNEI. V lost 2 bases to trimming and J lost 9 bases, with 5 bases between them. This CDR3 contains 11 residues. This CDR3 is CASSELGEQFF. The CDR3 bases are TGTGCCAGCAGTGAATTAGGTGAGCAGTTCTTC.

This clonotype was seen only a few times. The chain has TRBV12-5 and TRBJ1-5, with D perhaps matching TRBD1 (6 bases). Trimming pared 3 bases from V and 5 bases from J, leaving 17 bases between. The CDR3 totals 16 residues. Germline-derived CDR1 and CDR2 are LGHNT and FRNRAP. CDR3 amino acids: CASGFDLRGKDQPQHF. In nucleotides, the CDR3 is TGTGCTAGTGGTTTCGACCTCAGGGGAAAGGATCAGCCCCAGCATTTT.

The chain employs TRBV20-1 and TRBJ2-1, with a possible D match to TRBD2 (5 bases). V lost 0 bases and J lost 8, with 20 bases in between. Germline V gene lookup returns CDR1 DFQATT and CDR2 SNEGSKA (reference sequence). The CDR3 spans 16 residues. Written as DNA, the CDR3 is TGCAGTGCTAGAGAAGTACGGGGAAGCAGACACGATGAGCAGTTCTTC. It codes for CSAREVRGSRHDEQFF.

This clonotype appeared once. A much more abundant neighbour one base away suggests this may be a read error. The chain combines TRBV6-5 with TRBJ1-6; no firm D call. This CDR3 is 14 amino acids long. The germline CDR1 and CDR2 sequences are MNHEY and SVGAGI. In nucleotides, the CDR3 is TGTGCCAGCAGTTACACACCTATGGGTTCACCCCCCCACTTT. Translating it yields CASSYTPMGSPPHF.

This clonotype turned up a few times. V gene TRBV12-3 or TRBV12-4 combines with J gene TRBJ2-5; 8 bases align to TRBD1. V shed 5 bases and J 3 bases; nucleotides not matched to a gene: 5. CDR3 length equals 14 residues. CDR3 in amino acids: CASSILDREETQYF. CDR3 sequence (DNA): TGTGCCAGCAGTATATTGGACAGGGAAGAGACCCAGTACTTC.

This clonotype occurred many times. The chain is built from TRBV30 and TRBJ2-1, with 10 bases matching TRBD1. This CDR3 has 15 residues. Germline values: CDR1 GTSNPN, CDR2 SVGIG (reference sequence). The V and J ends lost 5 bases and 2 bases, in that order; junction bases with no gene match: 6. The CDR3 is CAWATGTGAYNEQFF. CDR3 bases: TGTGCCTGGGCCACCGGGACAGGGGCCTACAATGAGCAGTTCTTC.

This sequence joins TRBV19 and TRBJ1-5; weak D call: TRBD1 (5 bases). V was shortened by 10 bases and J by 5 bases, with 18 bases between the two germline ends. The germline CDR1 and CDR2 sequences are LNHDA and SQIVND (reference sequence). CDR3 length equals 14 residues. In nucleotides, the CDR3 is TGTGCCACTAGAGTTTCAGGGATCGATCAGCCCCAGCATTTT. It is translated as CATRVSGIDQPQHF.

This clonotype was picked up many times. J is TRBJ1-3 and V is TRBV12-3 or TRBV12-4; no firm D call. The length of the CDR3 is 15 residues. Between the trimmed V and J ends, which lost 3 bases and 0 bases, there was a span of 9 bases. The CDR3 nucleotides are TGTGCCAGCAGTTTTTCGGCGATCTCTGGAAACACCATATATTTT. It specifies CASSFSAISGNTIYF.

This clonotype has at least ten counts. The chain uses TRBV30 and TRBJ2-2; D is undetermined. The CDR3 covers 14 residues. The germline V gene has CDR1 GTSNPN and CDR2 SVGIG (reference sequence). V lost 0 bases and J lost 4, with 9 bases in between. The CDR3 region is CAWSVFEVTGELFF. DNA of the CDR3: TGTGCCTGGAGTGTATTTGAGGTCACCGGGGAGCTGTTTTTT.

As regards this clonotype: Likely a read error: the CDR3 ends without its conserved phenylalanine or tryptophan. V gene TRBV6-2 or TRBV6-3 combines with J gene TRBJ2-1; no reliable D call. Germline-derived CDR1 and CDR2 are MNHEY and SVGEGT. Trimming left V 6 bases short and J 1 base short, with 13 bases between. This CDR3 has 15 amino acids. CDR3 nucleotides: TGTGCCAGCAGCCAAGATAAAGTTTCCTACAATGAGCAGTTCTCC. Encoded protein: CASSQDKVSYNEQFS.

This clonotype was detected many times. The CDR3 nucleotides are TGCGCCAGCAGCTTCGGACAGTCCGTGGGCGAGCAGTACTTC. Translation: CASSFGQSVGEQYF. V gene TRBV5-1 combines with J gene TRBJ2-7, with D possibly being TRBD1 (6 bases). Germline V gene data show CDR1 as SGHRS and CDR2 as YFSETQ. This CDR3 is 14 amino acids long. Trimming cost V 2 bases and J 6 bases, with 15 bases left between them.

For the CDR3, the DNA is TGTGCCAGCAGCTCCCTAACAGCGGAGAACACTGAAGCTTTCTTT. Its protein product is CASSSLTAENTEAFF. The chain joins TRBV27 to TRBJ1-1, with D unresolved. Per the germline V gene, CDR1 is MNHEY and CDR2 is SMNVEV (reference sequence). The CDR3 consists of 15 residues. The ends were cut back, 6 bases at V and 1 base at J, with 15 bases in the middle.

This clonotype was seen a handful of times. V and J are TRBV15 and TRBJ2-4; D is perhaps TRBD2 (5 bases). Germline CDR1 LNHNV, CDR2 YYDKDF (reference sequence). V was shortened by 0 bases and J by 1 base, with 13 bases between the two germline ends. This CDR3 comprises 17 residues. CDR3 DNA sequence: TGTGCCACCAGCAGAGATTCAAGCGGCCTGGCCAAAAACATTCAGTACTTC. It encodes CATSRDSSGLAKNIQYF.

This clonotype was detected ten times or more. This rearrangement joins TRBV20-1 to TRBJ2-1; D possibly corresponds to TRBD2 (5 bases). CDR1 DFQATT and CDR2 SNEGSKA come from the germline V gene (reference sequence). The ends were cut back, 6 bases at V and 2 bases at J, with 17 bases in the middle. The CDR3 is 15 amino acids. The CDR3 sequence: CSATIEAVPYNEQFF. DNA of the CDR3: TGCAGTGCCACGATCGAAGCGGTCCCCTACAATGAGCAGTTCTTC.

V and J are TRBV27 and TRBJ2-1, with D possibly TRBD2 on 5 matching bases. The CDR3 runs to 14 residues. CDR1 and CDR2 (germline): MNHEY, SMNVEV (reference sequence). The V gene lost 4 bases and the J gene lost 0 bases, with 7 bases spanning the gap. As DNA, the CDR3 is TGTGCCAGCAGTTGGGAGACCTCCTACAATGAGCAGTTCTTC. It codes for CASSWETSYNEQFF.

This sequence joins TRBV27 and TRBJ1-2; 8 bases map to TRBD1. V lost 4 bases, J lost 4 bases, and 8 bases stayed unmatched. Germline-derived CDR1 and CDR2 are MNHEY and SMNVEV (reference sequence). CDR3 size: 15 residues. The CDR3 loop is CASSSGQGPFYGYTF. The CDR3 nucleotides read TGTGCCAGCAGTTCCGGACAGGGACCATTCTATGGCTACACCTTC.

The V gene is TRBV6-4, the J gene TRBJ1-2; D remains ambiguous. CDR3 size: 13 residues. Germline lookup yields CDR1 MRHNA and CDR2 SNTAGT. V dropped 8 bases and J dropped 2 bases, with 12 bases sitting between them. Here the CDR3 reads CASGRDGNYGYTF. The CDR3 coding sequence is TGTGCCAGCGGTCGTGACGGAAACTATGGCTACACCTTC.

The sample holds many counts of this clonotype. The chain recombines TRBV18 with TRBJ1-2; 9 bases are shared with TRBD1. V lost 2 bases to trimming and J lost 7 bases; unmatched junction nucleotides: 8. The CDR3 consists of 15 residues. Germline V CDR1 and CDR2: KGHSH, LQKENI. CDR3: CASSPAGTGRSGYTF. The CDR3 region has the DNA TGTGCCAGCTCACCAGCCGGGACAGGGAGGTCTGGCTACACCTTC.

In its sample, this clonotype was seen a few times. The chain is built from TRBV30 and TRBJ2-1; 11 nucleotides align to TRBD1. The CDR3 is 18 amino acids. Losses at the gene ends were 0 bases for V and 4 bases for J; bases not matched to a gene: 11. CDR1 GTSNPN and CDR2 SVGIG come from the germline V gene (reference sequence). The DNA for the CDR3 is TGTGCCTGGAGTGTACGGGGACAGGGGGGAGTGAGGTACAATGAGCAGTTCTTC. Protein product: CAWSVRGQGGVRYNEQFF.

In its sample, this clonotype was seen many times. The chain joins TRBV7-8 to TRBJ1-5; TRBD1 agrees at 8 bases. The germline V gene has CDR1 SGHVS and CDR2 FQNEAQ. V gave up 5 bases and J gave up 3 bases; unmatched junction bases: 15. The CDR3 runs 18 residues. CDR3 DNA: TGTGCCAGCAGCCTCAGGGCGCCGGGACAGGCCTACAATCAGCCCCAGCATTTT. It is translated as CASSLRAPGQAYNQPQHF.

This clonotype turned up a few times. In DNA form, the CDR3 reads TGTGCCACCAGCAGACTTACGAGCTCTGGAAACACCATATATTTT. Translating it yields CATSRLTSSGNTIYF. The genes are TRBV15 and TRBJ1-3; D is ambiguous. Germline V lookup: CDR1 LNHNV, CDR2 YYDKDF (reference sequence). The germline V and J ends were trimmed by 2 bases and 0 bases, with 8 bases remaining between them. The CDR3 has 15 residues.